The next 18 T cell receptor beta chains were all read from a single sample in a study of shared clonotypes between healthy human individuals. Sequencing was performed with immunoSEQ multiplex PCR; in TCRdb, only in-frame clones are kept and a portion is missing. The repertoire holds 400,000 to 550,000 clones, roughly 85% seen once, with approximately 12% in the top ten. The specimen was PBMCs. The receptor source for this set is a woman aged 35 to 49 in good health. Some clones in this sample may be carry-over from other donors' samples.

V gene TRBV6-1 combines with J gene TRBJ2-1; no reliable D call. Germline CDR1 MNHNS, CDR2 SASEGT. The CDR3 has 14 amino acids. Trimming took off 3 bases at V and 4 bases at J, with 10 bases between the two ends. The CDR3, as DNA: TGTGCCAGCAGTGAGGTTCTGCTTTACAATGAGCAGTTCTTC. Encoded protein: CASSEVLLYNEQFF.

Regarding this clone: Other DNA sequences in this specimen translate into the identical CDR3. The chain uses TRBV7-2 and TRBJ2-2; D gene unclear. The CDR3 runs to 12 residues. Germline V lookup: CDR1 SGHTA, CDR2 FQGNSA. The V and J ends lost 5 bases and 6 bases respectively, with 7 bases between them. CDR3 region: CASSLLSGELFF. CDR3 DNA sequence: TGTGCCAGCAGCCTACTTTCCGGGGAGCTGTTTTTT.

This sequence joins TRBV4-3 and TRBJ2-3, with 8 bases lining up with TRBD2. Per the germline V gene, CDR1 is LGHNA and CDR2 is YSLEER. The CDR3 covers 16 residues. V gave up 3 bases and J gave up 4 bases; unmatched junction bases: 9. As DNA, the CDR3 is TGCGCCAGCAGCCATACTCGGGGTAGCGGGGCAGATACGCAGTATTTT. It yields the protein CASSHTRGSGADTQYF.

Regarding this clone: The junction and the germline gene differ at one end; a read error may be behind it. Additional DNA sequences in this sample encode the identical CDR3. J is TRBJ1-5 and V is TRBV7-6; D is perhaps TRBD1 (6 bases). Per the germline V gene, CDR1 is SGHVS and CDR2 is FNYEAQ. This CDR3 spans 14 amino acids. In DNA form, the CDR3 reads TGTGCCAGCAGCTTAGAAACAGGGCATCAGCCCCAGCACTTT. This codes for CASSLETGHQPQHF.

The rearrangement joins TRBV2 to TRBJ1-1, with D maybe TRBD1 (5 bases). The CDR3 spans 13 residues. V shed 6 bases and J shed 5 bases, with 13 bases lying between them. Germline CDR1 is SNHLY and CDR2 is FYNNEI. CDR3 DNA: TGTGCCAGCAGCGATGGGGGTCGGACTGAAGCTTTCTTT. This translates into CASSDGGRTEAFF.

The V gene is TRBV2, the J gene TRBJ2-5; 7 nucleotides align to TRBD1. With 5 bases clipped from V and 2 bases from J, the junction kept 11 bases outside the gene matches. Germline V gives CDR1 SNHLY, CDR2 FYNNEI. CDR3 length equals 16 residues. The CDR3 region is CASSRTGDVSQETQYF. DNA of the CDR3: TGTGCCAGCAGTCGTACAGGGGATGTGAGTCAAGAGACCCAGTACTTC.

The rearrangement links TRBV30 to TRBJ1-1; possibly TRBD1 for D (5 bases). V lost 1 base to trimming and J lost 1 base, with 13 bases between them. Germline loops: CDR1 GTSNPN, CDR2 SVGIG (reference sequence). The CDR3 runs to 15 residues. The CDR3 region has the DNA TGTGCCTGGAGTGGGGCAGGGTTGAGGAACACTGAAGCTTTCTTT. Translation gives CAWSGAGLRNTEAFF.

Here the CDR3 reads CASSRTGPGELFF. Here the CDR3 DNA reads TGTGCCAGCAGTCGGACAGGGCCTGGGGAGCTGTTTTTT. The chain couples TRBV5-4 to TRBJ2-2; 8 bases are a match to TRBD1. CDR3 length: 13 residues. Germline V lookup: CDR1 SGHNT, CDR2 YYREEE (reference sequence). J gave up 8 bases and V 5 bases, and 5 bases lay outside the gene matches. Full variable domain (remainder filled in from reference TRBV5-4 and TRBJ2-2): ETGVTQSPTHLIKTRGQQVTLRCSSQSGHNTVSWYQQALGQGPQFIFQYYREEENGRGNFPPRFSGLQFPNYSSELNVNALELDDSALYLCASSRTGPGELFFGEGSRLTVL.

The CDR3 sequence: CASSEWQGEGYGYTF. The CDR3 coding sequence is TGTGCCAGCAGTGAGTGGCAGGGCGAGGGGTATGGCTACACCTTC. The V call is TRBV2, the J call TRBJ1-2; the D gene is possibly TRBD1 (5 bases). V shed 3 bases and J shed 5 bases, with 16 bases lying between them. Germline CDR1 and CDR2: SNHLY and FYNNEI. This CDR3 is built from 15 residues.

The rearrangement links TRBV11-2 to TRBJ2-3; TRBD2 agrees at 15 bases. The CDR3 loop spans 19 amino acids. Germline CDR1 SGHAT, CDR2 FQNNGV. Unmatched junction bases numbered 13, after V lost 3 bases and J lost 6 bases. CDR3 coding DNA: TGTGCCAGCAGCTTGACGCCGGGACTAGCGGGAGGTGGCGGGGATACGCAGTATTTT. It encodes CASSLTPGLAGGGGDTQYF.

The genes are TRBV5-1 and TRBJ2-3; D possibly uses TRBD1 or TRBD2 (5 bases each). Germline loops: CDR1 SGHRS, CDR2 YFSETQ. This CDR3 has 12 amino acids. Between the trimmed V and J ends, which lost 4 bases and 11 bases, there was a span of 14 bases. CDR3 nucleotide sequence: TGCGCCAGCAGCCGCCGGGGCGTAGGGCAGTATTTT. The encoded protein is CASSRRGVGQYF.

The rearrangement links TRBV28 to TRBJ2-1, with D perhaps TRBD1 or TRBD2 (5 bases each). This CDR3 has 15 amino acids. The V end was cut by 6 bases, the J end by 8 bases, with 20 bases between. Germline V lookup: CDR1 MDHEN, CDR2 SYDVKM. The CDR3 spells CASSITQGPWHEQFF. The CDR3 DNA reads TGTGCCAGCAGCATCACCCAGGGACCGTGGCATGAGCAGTTCTTC.

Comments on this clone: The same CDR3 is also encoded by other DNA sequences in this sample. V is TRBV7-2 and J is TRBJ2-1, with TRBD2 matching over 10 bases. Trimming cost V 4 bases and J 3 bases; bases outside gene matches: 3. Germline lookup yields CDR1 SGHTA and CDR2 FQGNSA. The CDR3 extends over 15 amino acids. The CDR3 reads CASSSRTSGYNEQFF. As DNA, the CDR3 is TGTGCCAGCAGCTCGCGGACTAGCGGCTACAATGAGCAGTTCTTC.

The CDR3 loop reads CASSKEGTYNTEAFF. CDR3 nucleotide sequence: TGTGCCAGCAGCAAAGAAGGCACATATAACACTGAAGCTTTCTTT. This chain connects TRBV7-9 to TRBJ1-1; D unclear. The CDR3 covers 15 residues. The germline V and J ends were trimmed by 5 bases and 2 bases, with 15 bases remaining between them. CDR1 and CDR2 from the germline V gene are SEHNR and FQNEAQ (reference sequence). The whole variable domain, remainder taken from reference TRBV7-9 and TRBJ1-1, is DTGVSQNPRHKITKRGQNVTFRCDPISEHNRLYWYRQTLGQGPEFLTYFQNEAQLEKSRLLSDRFSAERPKGSFSTLEIQRTEQGDSAMYLCASSKEGTYNTEAFFGQGTRLTVV.

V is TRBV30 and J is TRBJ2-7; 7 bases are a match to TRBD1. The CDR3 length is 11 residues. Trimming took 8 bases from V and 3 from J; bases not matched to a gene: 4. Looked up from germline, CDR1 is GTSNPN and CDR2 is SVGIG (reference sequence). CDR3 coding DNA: TGTGCCGGACAGGCTCACTACGAGCAGTACTTC. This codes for CAGQAHYEQYF.

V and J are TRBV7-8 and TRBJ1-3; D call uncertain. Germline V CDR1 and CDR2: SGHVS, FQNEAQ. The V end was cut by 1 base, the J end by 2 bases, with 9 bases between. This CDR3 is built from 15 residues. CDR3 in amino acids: CASSLGSGAGNTIYF. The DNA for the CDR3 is TGTGCCAGCAGCTTAGGGTCTGGGGCTGGAAACACCATATATTTT.

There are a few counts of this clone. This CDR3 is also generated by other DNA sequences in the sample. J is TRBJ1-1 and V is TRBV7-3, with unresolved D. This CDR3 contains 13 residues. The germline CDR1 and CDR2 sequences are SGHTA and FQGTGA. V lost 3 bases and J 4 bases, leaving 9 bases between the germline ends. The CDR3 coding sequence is TGTGCCAGCAGCTTTGATGGTTCCACTGAAGCTTTCTTT. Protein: CASSFDGSTEAFF.

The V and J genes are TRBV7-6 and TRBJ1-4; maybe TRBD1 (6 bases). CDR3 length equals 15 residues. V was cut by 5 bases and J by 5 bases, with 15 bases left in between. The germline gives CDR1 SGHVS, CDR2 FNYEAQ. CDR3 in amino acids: CASSPTGTPNEKLFF. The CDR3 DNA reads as TGTGCCAGCAGCCCAACCGGGACACCCAATGAAAAACTGTTTTTT. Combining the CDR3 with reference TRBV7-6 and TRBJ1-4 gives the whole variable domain GAGVSQSPRYKVTKRGQDVALRCDPISGHVSLYWYRQALGQGPEFLTYFNYEAQQDKSGLPNDRFSAERPEGSISTLTIQRTEQRDSAMYRCASSPTGTPNEKLFFGSGTQLSVL.